One T cell receptor (beta chain) is described in this entry. The target of this receptor is not known. It has no much larger one-base neighbor in the sample; base qualities were not kept. The CDR3 goes from the cysteine to the phenylalanine over 16 residues. Only the CDR3 DNA is retained, 48 bases long and in frame from the first base. V loses 3 bases of germline sequence and J loses 5 bases, and the interval between the two ends is 16 bases. As encoded in the germline V gene, CDR1 is KGHDR while CDR2 is SFDVKD. This sample is drawn from a study of blood T cell repertoires in COVID-19 (TCRdb year 2020). A note on the overall study: Samples covering the acute and convalescent phases of COVID-19 were provided by collaborators in the United States, Italy and Spain. The repertoires were released in a freely available public database meant as a resource for research on the immune response to SARS-CoV-2. The samples were drawn from the first 160 participants of the ongoing ImmuneRACE study and from 1,254 subjects provided by 6 global collaborators. Where available, HLA class I and class II types were taken from metadata supplied by the sample provider and were not determined by assay-based typing. The prospective study material was composed of cDNA or gDNA derived from T cells, B-cell-depleted T cells, or PBMCs. Deeply sampled blood TCRbeta repertoires from subjects exposed to, actively infected with, or recovered from COVID-19 were included in the dataset. Nearly every sample came with metadata listing a de-identified subject ID, COVID-19 status, age in years and sex.

TCRbeta CDR3 regions were amplified from genomic DNA using the immunoSEQ Assay, a bias-controlled multiplex PCR. For the original study's pipeline: Nucleated cell counts per sample were estimated from amplification of reference gene primers within the assay. To quantify the absolute abundance of each unique TCRbeta CDR3 rearrangement, sequence reads were collapsed and filtered. For each sample, productive Simpson clonality was calculated by taking the square root of Simpson's diversity index across productive rearrangements. In TCRdb, the immuneACCESS table is reduced to in-frame sequences with V and J assigned. These tables do not hold every clone; where another copy was compared, an unresolved V gene accounts for under half, and the others remain unexplained. V and J calls and clone size are given by that table; D and trimming were obtained from the DNA. Across this sample there are around 100,000 clones, with around 90% seen only once. 3.1% of the sample is held by the ten biggest clonotypes.

The paper's findings and limits, for the study overall: How much clinical and demographic metadata was included differed by source and by participant, and the metadata was provided uncurated.

Collaborating institutions collected whole blood in K2EDTA tubes following their own protocols. For TCRbeta analysis, collaborators shipped samples in one of three forms: frozen whole blood, isolated PBMCs, or DNA extracted from either of those sample types. The chain joins TRBV24-1 to TRBJ2-1; the D segment could be TRBD1, given 5 matching bases. The sequence derives from a man aged 50-59 years in a cohort sampled during active COVID-19. Sample: peripheral blood. The DNA is TGTGCCACCAGTGATCGTACAGGTTACCAGAACAATGAGCAGTTCTTC. The resulting protein is CATSDRTGYQNNEQFF.